These T cell receptor beta chains were read from a single sample in a study of human T cells and chemical hapten exposure. TCRdb reanalysed the RACE reads using MiXCR and keeps one entry per CDR3 protein. The sample lists 70,000 to 85,000 distinct CDR3 sequences; approximately 8.6% were seen once. The material sequenced was whole blood. These receptors were obtained from a male donor in good health. Some clones in this sample may be carry-over from other donors' samples. Each CDR3 is given with its conserved first and last residue. Fields, in order: CDR3 DNA, CDR3 protein, V gene, clone size, D gene, J gene. D genes are given only for firm matches. Size tells how often a clone was seen (once, few, many) or the class of an expanded clone, and some rows leave it out.

DNA: TGCGCCAGCAGCCAAGATCCCGGCGGGGCAGGGAGGGATGAGCAGTTCTTC
CDR3: CASSQDPGGAGRDEQFF
V: TRBV4-1
size: many
D: TRBD2
J: TRBJ2-1

DNA: TGTGCCAGCAGCACCCTGCAGGGTGTCAGGTCCGATGAGCAGTTCTTC
CDR3: CASSTLQGVRSDEQFF
V: TRBV6-1
size: few
D: NA
J: TRBJ2-1

DNA: TGTGCCAGCAGCCCGAGTGCAGGGGGTGAGACCCAGTACTTC
CDR3: CASSPSAGGETQYF
V: TRBV7-7
size: few
D: TRBD1
J: TRBJ2-5

DNA: TGTGCCAGCAGCCAAGCTCGCCCCACAGATACGCAGTATTTT
CDR3: CASSQARPTDTQYF
V: TRBV14
size: NA
D: NA
J: TRBJ2-3

DNA: TGCAGCGTTGAAGATAAGCGGGGGGGGGTCACAGATACGCAGTATTTT
CDR3: CSVEDKRGGVTDTQYF
V: TRBV29-1
size: few
D: TRBD2
J: TRBJ2-3

DNA: TGTGCCAGCAGCTTGAAGCCGGGCCGCTCCTACAATGAGCAGTTCTTC
CDR3: CASSLKPGRSYNEQFF
V: TRBV7-9
size: NA
D: NA
J: TRBJ2-1

DNA: TGCAGTGCCCCCGGACTAGCGGGAGAGGTCACAGATACGCAGTATTTT
CDR3: CSAPGLAGEVTDTQYF
V: TRBV20-1
size: few
D: TRBD2
J: TRBJ2-3

DNA: TGTGCCAGCAGTGAATGGGGACGCTTAGTTACCGGGGAGCTGTTTTTT
CDR3: CASSEWGRLVTGELFF
V: TRBV2
size: NA
D: NA
J: TRBJ2-2

DNA: TGTGCCAGCAGTTTAAATGCTCGACAGCCCCAGCATTTT
CDR3: CASSLNARQPQHF
V: TRBV27
size: many
D: NA
J: TRBJ1-5

DNA: TGCAGCGTCGCCACCGGGACAGCCTACGAGCAGTACTTC
CDR3: CSVATGTAYEQYF
V: TRBV29-1
size: few
D: TRBD1
J: TRBJ2-7

DNA: TGTGCCAGCAGTGAAACTCCCCACTCCTCCTATACGCAGTATTTT
CDR3: CASSETPHSSYTQYF
V: TRBV6-1
size: NA
D: NA
J: TRBJ2-3

DNA: TGTGCCAGCAGCTTCCCGACAGGGGAGGTTGGGGATGAAAAACTGTTTTTT
CDR3: CASSFPTGEVGDEKLFF
V: TRBV5-5
size: NA
D: TRBD1
J: TRBJ1-4

DNA: TGCAGTGCTAGCCCCGGGACAGGGACTGGAAACACCATATATTTT
CDR3: CSASPGTGTGNTIYF
V: TRBV20-1
size: few
D: TRBD1
J: TRBJ1-3

DNA: TGTGCCAGCAGTATCCAGACGAGTAGCCCACAAAACACAGACACAGATACGCAGTATTTT
CDR3: CASSIQTSSPQNTDTDTQYF
V: TRBV2
size: NA
D: NA
J: TRBJ2-3

DNA: TGTGCCAGCTCCTCCCGGGAAGGAGACATTCAGTACTTC
CDR3: CASSSREGDIQYF
V: TRBV18
size: NA
D: NA
J: TRBJ2-4

DNA: TGTGCCATCAGTGAGTCTGAGGGCGGGTTTACTGAAGCTTTCTTT
CDR3: CAISESEGGFTEAFF
V: TRBV10-3
size: few
D: NA
J: TRBJ1-1

DNA: TGTGCCACCGATGATGGCTACACCTTC
CDR3: CATDDGYTF
V: TRBV19
size: few
D: NA
J: TRBJ1-2

DNA: TGTGCCAGCTCACCGACAGGGGTTATCTCCTATAATTCACCCCTCCACTTT
CDR3: CASSPTGVISYNSPLHF
V: TRBV18
size: NA
D: TRBD1
J: TRBJ1-6

DNA: TGCAGCGTTGGGGGCAGGGCCACCTACGAGCAGTACTTC
CDR3: CSVGGRATYEQYF
V: TRBV29-1
size: few
D: NA
J: TRBJ2-7

DNA: TGTGCCAGCAGCTTAAGGGACAACCGGGGGGACCACTACGAGCAGTACTTC
CDR3: CASSLRDNRGDHYEQYF
V: TRBV7-9
size: few
D: NA
J: TRBJ2-7

DNA: TGTGCCAGCAATCGAGCGGGAGAAGGATACGAGCAGTACTTC
CDR3: CASNRAGEGYEQYF
V: TRBV12-3/TRBV12-4
size: many
D: TRBD2
J: TRBJ2-7

DNA: TGTGCCAGCAGTTACTCACGGGTGGTAACCGGGGAGCTGTTTTTT
CDR3: CASSYSRVVTGELFF
V: TRBV6-6
size: few
D: NA
J: TRBJ2-2

DNA: TGTGCCAGCAGTCCCGTCCAGGGGGTCCACTACAATGAGCAGTTCTTC
CDR3: CASSPVQGVHYNEQFF
V: TRBV7-9
size: few
D: TRBD1
J: TRBJ2-1

DNA: TGTGCCAGCTCACCTTTAGGGGGGAGGATCAGTGAAAAACTGTTTTTT
CDR3: CASSPLGGRISEKLFF
V: TRBV18
size: NA
D: NA
J: TRBJ1-4